Listed below are T cell receptor beta chains from one sample, sequenced in a study of T cell responses to AZD1222 COVID-19 vaccine. Clones were sequenced by immunoSEQ multiplex PCR, and TCRdb holds only the in-frame ones, with some missing. The sample has tens of thousands of clones, 80% seen once. The starting material was peripheral blood, obtained on day 0 of AZD1222 vaccination. The receptors were sampled from an adult in good health. The CDR3 runs from the conserved cysteine through the conserved F or W. A D gene is named only where the DNA matches it firmly. Part of the rows lack a size; the others show once, few, many or a class for expanded clones.

D: -; V: TRBV11-1; size: -; J: TRBJ2-2; CDR3: CASSLLGGYTGELFF; DNA: TGTGCCAGCAGCTTACTGGGCGGGTACACCGGGGAGCTGTTTTTT
D: -; V: TRBV27; size: -; J: TRBJ1-2; CDR3: CASTAEGYTF; DNA: TGTGCCAGCACCGCCGAAGGCTACACCTTC
D: -; V: TRBV7-9; size: -; J: TRBJ2-1; CDR3: CASWGAGGGNEQFF; DNA: TGTGCCAGCTGGGGGGCGGGCGGGGGCAATGAGCAGTTCTTC
D: -; V: TRBV28; size: -; J: TRBJ2-6; CDR3: CASSLRQGLISGANVLTF; DNA: TGTGCCAGCAGTTTGAGGCAGGGTCTTATCTCTGGGGCCAACGTCCTGACTTTC
D: TRBD1; V: TRBV5-1; size: -; J: TRBJ1-2; CDR3: CASSLVGQGLTYGYTF; DNA: TGCGCCAGCAGCTTGGTTGGACAGGGGTTAACCTATGGCTACACCTTC
D: -; V: TRBV3-1/TRBV3-2; size: -; J: TRBJ1-3; CDR3: CASSHDHSGNTIYF; DNA: TGTGCCAGCAGCCACGACCACTCTGGAAACACCATATATTTT
D: TRBD2; V: TRBV7-2; size: -; J: TRBJ2-1; CDR3: CASSATSGRGTEQFF; DNA: TGTGCCAGCAGCGCGACTAGCGGGAGAGGAACTGAGCAGTTCTTC
D: TRBD2; V: TRBV9; size: -; J: TRBJ2-3; CDR3: CASKRAGGDTQYF; DNA: TGTGCCAGCAAGAGAGCGGGGGGGGATACGCAGTATTTT
D: TRBD2; V: TRBV11-2; size: -; J: TRBJ2-5; CDR3: CASSLLAGVGETQYF; DNA: TGTGCCAGCAGCTTATTAGCGGGGGTCGGGGAGACCCAGTACTTC
D: -; V: TRBV2; size: -; J: TRBJ1-6; CDR3: CASSEVGAGSYNSPLHF; DNA: TGTGCCAGCAGTGAAGTGGGGGCAGGTAGCTATAATTCACCCCTCCACTTT
D: -; V: TRBV5-1; size: -; J: TRBJ1-2; CDR3: CASSLSRERGYTF; DNA: TGCGCCAGCAGCTTGTCCCGGGAGAGGGGCTACACCTTC
D: -; V: TRBV7-6; size: -; J: TRBJ2-7; CDR3: CASSLDMFYEQYF; DNA: TGTGCCAGCAGCTTAGACATGTTCTACGAGCAGTACTTC
D: -; V: TRBV29-1; size: -; J: TRBJ2-1; CDR3: CSVVLWTNEQFF; DNA: TGCAGCGTTGTGCTCTGGACCAATGAGCAGTTCTTC
D: -; V: TRBV5-1; size: once; J: TRBJ2-5; CDR3: CASTNPSLGGNQYF; DNA: TGCGCCAGCACCAATCCAAGCCTAGGGGGGAACCAGTACTTC
D: -; V: TRBV27; size: -; J: TRBJ2-1; CDR3: CASSVPGGDEQFF; DNA: TGTGCCAGCAGCGTTCCCGGGGGTGATGAGCAGTTCTTC
D: TRBD2; V: TRBV5-1; size: -; J: TRBJ2-1; CDR3: CASSLTSGKNNEQFF; DNA: TGCGCCAGCAGCTTGACTAGCGGGAAAAACAATGAGCAGTTCTTC
D: -; V: TRBV29-1; size: once; J: TRBJ1-1; CDR3: CSVRRQANTEAFF; DNA: TGCAGCGTGCGTCGACAGGCGAACACTGAAGCTTTCTTT
D: -; V: TRBV7-8; size: -; J: TRBJ1-4; CDR3: CASSERRAANEKLFF; DNA: TGTGCCAGCAGCGAACGTAGGGCAGCTAATGAAAAACTGTTTTTT
D: -; V: TRBV30; size: -; J: TRBJ2-7; CDR3: CAWTRSVSYEQYF; DNA: TGTGCCTGGACCCGAAGTGTCTCCTACGAGCAGTACTTC
D: -; V: TRBV11-3; size: once; J: TRBJ1-1; CDR3: CASSLGGPNEAFF; DNA: TGTGCCAGCAGCTTAGGGGGCCCCAATGAAGCTTTCTTT
D: -; V: TRBV7-9; size: -; J: TRBJ1-1; CDR3: CASKLGLGDTEAFF; DNA: TGTGCCAGCAAGTTGGGGCTAGGGGACACTGAAGCTTTCTTT
D: TRBD2; V: TRBV6-5; size: -; J: TRBJ2-1; CDR3: CASSRLLAGNNEQFF; DNA: TGTGCCAGCAGTAGGCTCCTAGCGGGGAACAATGAGCAGTTCTTC
D: -; V: TRBV19; size: -; J: TRBJ1-1; CDR3: CASRWGQFVTEAFF; DNA: TGTGCCAGTAGGTGGGGCCAATTTGTCACTGAAGCTTTCTTT
D: -; V: TRBV5-1; size: -; J: TRBJ2-6; CDR3: CASSSRGMGANVLTF; DNA: TGCGCCAGCAGCTCAAGGGGGATGGGGGCCAACGTCCTGACTTTC
D: -; V: TRBV2; size: -; J: TRBJ2-2; CDR3: CASSPARLGELFF; DNA: TGTGCCAGCAGCCCCGCCCGTTTGGGGGAGCTGTTTTTT
D: TRBD2; V: TRBV5-4; size: -; J: TRBJ2-3; CDR3: CASSSGGVRAADTQYF; DNA: TGTGCCAGCAGCTCGGGGGGGGTGAGGGCAGCAGATACGCAGTATTTT
D: -; V: TRBV7-9; size: -; J: TRBJ1-4; CDR3: CASSFRKLFF; DNA: TGTGCCAGCAGCTTCCGAAAACTGTTTTTT
D: -; V: TRBV2; size: -; J: TRBJ1-2; CDR3: CASSLLGTRYGYTF; DNA: TGTGCCAGCAGTCTACTTGGGACTCGGTATGGCTACACCTTC
D: TRBD1; V: TRBV19; size: -; J: TRBJ2-1; CDR3: CASTVDRGGYNEQFF; DNA: TGTGCCAGTACTGTCGACAGGGGGGGGTACAATGAGCAGTTCTTC
D: TRBD1; V: TRBV5-1; size: -; J: TRBJ1-2; CDR3: CASSLGEGAYGYTF; DNA: TGCGCCAGCAGCTTGGGAGAGGGGGCCTATGGCTACACCTTC
D: TRBD1; V: TRBV18; size: -; J: TRBJ1-6; CDR3: CASSPGSVGQGARSPLHF; DNA: TGTGCCAGCTCACCGGGTTCGGTGGGACAGGGGGCCCGGTCACCCCTCCACTTT
D: TRBD1; V: TRBV2; size: -; J: TRBJ2-7; CDR3: CASIPGTGDSRNYEQYF; DNA: TGTGCCAGCATTCCCGGGACAGGGGATTCCAGGAACTACGAGCAGTACTTC
D: TRBD1; V: TRBV2; size: few; J: TRBJ2-7; CDR3: CASSAGQGWEQYF; DNA: TGTGCCAGCAGTGCGGGACAGGGGTGGGAGCAGTACTTC
D: -; V: TRBV5-4; size: -; J: TRBJ2-3; CDR3: CASSFGQKQTTDTQYF; DNA: TGTGCCAGCAGCTTCGGACAGAAGCAGACTACAGATACGCAGTATTTT
D: -; V: TRBV12-3/TRBV12-4; size: -; J: TRBJ2-6; CDR3: CASSLIGANVLTF; DNA: TGTGCCAGCAGTTTAATCGGGGCCAACGTCCTGACTTTC
D: TRBD1; V: TRBV24-1; size: -; J: TRBJ2-7; CDR3: CATSDSGTGTPYEQYF; DNA: TGTGCCACCAGTGATTCCGGGACAGGGACACCCTACGAGCAGTACTTC
D: -; V: TRBV5-1; size: -; J: TRBJ2-7; CDR3: CASSFSGQTYEQYF; DNA: TGCGCCAGCAGCTTTTCCGGACAGACTTACGAGCAGTACTTC
D: -; V: TRBV19; size: -; J: TRBJ1-5; CDR3: CASSILGNSNQPQHF; DNA: TGTGCCAGTAGTATTTTGGGTAATAGCAATCAGCCCCAGCATTTT
D: -; V: TRBV3-1/TRBV3-2; size: -; J: TRBJ1-4; CDR3: CASSQPARGKLFF; DNA: TGTGCCAGCAGCCAACCCGCCAGGGGAAAACTGTTTTTT
D: -; V: TRBV19; size: -; J: TRBJ2-7; CDR3: CASTRDPTGEQYF; DNA: TGTGCCAGTACCAGGGACCCGACGGGTGAGCAGTACTTC
D: TRBD2; V: TRBV7-2; size: -; J: TRBJ2-1; CDR3: CASSLASSGSYNEQFF; DNA: TGTGCCAGCAGCTTAGCGTCTAGCGGGAGTTACAATGAGCAGTTCTTC
D: TRBD1; V: TRBV6-5; size: -; J: TRBJ1-1; CDR3: CASRGLRTGGTEAFF; DNA: TGTGCCAGCAGGGGCCTACGGACAGGGGGCACTGAAGCTTTCTTT
D: -; V: TRBV3-1/TRBV3-2; size: -; J: TRBJ1-1; CDR3: CASSQLGEAFF; DNA: TGTGCCAGCAGCCAATTGGGGGAAGCTTTCTTT
D: -; V: TRBV4-1; size: -; J: TRBJ1-4; CDR3: CASSQVLSTNEKLFF; DNA: TGCGCCAGCAGCCAAGTCCTGTCAACTAATGAAAAACTGTTTTTT
D: -; V: TRBV28; size: -; J: TRBJ1-5; CDR3: CASRHIESNQPQHF; DNA: TGTGCCAGCAGACATATAGAGAGCAATCAGCCCCAGCATTTT
D: -; V: TRBV28; size: -; J: TRBJ1-2; CDR3: CASRSYETNYGYTF; DNA: TGTGCCTCGAGAAGCTATGAGACTAACTATGGCTACACCTTC
D: -; V: TRBV3-1/TRBV3-2; size: -; J: TRBJ1-3; CDR3: CASSQSSSRGNTIYF; DNA: TGTGCCAGCAGCCAATCTTCCTCGAGGGGAAACACCATATATTTT
D: -; V: TRBV2; size: -; J: TRBJ2-5; CDR3: CASRGQGRGETQYF; DNA: TGTGCCAGCAGGGGGCAGGGGAGGGGAGAGACCCAGTACTTC
D: -; V: TRBV6-5; size: -; J: TRBJ2-7; CDR3: CASSPRQRSSYEQYF; DNA: TGTGCCAGCAGCCCGAGACAGCGGAGCTCCTACGAGCAGTACTTC
D: TRBD2; V: TRBV7-8; size: -; J: TRBJ2-7; CDR3: CASTNAGDGYEQYF; DNA: TGTGCCAGCACCAATGCGGGAGACGGCTACGAGCAGTACTTC
D: TRBD1; V: TRBV14; size: -; J: TRBJ1-6; CDR3: CASSRKDRGNYSPLHF; DNA: TGTGCCAGCAGCCGAAAGGACAGGGGTAATTATTCACCCCTCCACTTT
D: -; V: TRBV7-2; size: -; J: TRBJ2-7; CDR3: CASSLGWGEQYF; DNA: TGTGCCAGCAGCTTGGGTTGGGGAGAGCAGTACTTC
D: -; V: TRBV11-2; size: -; J: TRBJ2-7; CDR3: CASRSPWGLTYEQYF; DNA: TGTGCCAGCAGGTCACCCTGGGGATTGACCTACGAGCAGTACTTC
D: -; V: TRBV19; size: few; J: TRBJ1-5; CDR3: CASSPFRGNNQPQHF; DNA: TGTGCCAGTAGCCCGTTTCGAGGGAACAATCAGCCCCAGCATTTT
D: TRBD1; V: TRBV2; size: -; J: TRBJ1-3; CDR3: CASSQGGQGQNTIYF; DNA: TGTGCCAGCAGCCAAGGGGGACAGGGTCAGAACACCATATATTTT
D: -; V: TRBV19; size: -; J: TRBJ1-2; CDR3: CASAPGQGLGGYTF; DNA: TGTGCCAGTGCTCCCGGGCAGGGACTGGGTGGCTACACCTTC
D: -; V: TRBV5-5; size: -; J: TRBJ2-7; CDR3: CASSLALF; DNA: TGTGCCAGCAGCTTGGCCCTCTTC
D: TRBD1; V: TRBV3-1/TRBV3-2; size: -; J: TRBJ2-7; CDR3: CASRSWDRGIHEQYF; DNA: TGTGCCAGCAGGTCGTGGGACAGGGGGATCCACGAGCAGTACTTC
D: TRBD1; V: TRBV5-8; size: -; J: TRBJ1-2; CDR3: CASSRDRASLSNYGYTF; DNA: TGTGCCAGCTCCCGGGACAGAGCGAGCCTCTCTAACTATGGCTACACCTTC
D: -; V: TRBV5-1; size: -; J: TRBJ2-5; CDR3: CASSLDQGRQETQYF; DNA: TGCGCCAGCAGCTTGGATCAGGGGAGGCAAGAGACCCAGTACTTC